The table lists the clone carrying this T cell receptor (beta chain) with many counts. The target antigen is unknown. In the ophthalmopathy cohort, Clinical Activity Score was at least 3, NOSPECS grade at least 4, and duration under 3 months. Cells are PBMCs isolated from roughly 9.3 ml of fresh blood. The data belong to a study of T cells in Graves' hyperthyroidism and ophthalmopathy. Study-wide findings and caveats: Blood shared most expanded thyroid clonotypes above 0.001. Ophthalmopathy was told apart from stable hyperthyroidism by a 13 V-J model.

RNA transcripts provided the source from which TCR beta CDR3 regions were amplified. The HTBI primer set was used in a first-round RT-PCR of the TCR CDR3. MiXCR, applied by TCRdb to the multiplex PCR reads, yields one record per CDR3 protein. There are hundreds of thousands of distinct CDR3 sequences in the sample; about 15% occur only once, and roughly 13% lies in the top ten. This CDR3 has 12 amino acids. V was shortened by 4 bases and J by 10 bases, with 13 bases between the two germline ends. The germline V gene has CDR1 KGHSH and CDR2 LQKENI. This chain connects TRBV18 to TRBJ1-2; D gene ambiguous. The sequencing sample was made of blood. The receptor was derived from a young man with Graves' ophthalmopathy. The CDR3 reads CASSHPTGNYTF. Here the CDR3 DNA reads TGTGCCAGCTCACACCCGACGGGTAACTACACCTTC.